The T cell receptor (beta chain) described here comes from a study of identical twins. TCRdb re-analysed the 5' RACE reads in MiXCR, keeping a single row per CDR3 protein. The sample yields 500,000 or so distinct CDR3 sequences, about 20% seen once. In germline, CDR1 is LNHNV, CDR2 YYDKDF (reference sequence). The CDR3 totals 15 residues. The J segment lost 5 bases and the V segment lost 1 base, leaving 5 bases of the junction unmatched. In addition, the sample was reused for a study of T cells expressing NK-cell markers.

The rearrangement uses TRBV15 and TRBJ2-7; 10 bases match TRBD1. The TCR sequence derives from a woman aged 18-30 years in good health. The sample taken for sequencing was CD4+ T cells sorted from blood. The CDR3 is CATSRGNGQGDEQYF. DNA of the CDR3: TGTGCCACCAGCAGAGGTAACGGACAGGGGGACGAGCAGTACTTC.